In this sample, the clone carrying this T cell receptor beta chain turned up many times. The antigen is not known. Germline V CDR1 and CDR2: SQVTM, ANQGSEA. V was cut by 7 bases and J by 4 bases, with 17 bases left in between. The CDR3 extends over 14 amino acids. This sample was included in a study of identical twins. The study, taken as a whole, reports: It was out-of-frame TCR alpha sharing in monozygotic twins that models underestimated.

TCRdb processed the 5' RACE reads anew with MiXCR; each CDR3 protein has one entry. The sample has approximately 620,000 distinct CDR3 sequences; 8.5% to 9.5% are singletons. These same data were also listed under a study on yellow fever vaccine responses in identical twins.

The J gene is TRBJ1-5, the V gene TRBV29-1, with a tentative D call TRBD1 (6 bases). The sequence came from a woman aged 18-29 years in good health. The specimen was PBMCs. CDR3 loop: CSDTTGSRNQPQHF. The CDR3 region has the DNA TGCAGCGATACGACAGGCTCGAGGAATCAGCCCCAGCATTTT. The variable domain in full, with the rest retrieved from reference TRBV29-1 and TRBJ1-5, is SAVISQKPSRDICQRGTSLTIQCQVDSQVTMMFWYRQQPGQSLTLIATANQGSEATYESGFVIDKFPISRPNLTFSTLTVSNMSPEDSSIYLCSDTTGSRNQPQHFGDGTRLSIL.